This entry describes one T cell receptor beta chain. TCRdb's table, derived via immunoSEQ multiplex PCR, lists solely in-frame clones and lacks some. The sample holds about 98,000 clones, about 94% seen once. Germline-derived CDR1 and CDR2 are LNHDA and SQIVND (reference sequence). V was trimmed by 8 bases and J by 4 bases, leaving 15 bases between them. This CDR3 region has 14 residues. The data belong to a study of technical replicates of blood from several donors. The sequence came from a human donor in good health. The chain couples TRBV19 to TRBJ1-5, with D possibly TRBD1 on 6 matching bases. The source material was T cells isolated from PBMCs. This chain's CDR3 is CASLGAQRNQPQHF. The DNA for the CDR3 is TGTGCCAGTTTGGGGGCACAGCGTAATCAGCCCCAGCATTTT.